Reported below is one T cell receptor (beta chain). This sample was taken from a study of OX40 agonist ivuxolimab in advanced cancers. The data were produced by immunoSEQ multiplex PCR, yet TCRdb's version contains in-frame clones alone and is incomplete. Of about 100,000 clones in the sample, 90% are singletons; the top ten hold more than 0.25%. With 8 bases removed from V and 0 bases from J, the gap between germline ends came to 11 bases. Germline V gives CDR1 MNHEY, CDR2 SVGAGI. The CDR3 spans 14 residues. This TCR came from an adult with an advanced solid tumor such as melanoma, head and neck, liver or kidney cancer. The specimen was CD4+ or CD8+ T cells sorted from blood, collected in a trial of the OX40 agonist ivuxolimab. The chain carries TRBV6-5 and TRBJ1-5; no reliable D call. The CDR3 is CASQVRGSNQPQHF. The DNA for the CDR3 is TGTGCCAGCCAGGTTCGAGGTAGCAATCAGCCCCAGCATTTT.